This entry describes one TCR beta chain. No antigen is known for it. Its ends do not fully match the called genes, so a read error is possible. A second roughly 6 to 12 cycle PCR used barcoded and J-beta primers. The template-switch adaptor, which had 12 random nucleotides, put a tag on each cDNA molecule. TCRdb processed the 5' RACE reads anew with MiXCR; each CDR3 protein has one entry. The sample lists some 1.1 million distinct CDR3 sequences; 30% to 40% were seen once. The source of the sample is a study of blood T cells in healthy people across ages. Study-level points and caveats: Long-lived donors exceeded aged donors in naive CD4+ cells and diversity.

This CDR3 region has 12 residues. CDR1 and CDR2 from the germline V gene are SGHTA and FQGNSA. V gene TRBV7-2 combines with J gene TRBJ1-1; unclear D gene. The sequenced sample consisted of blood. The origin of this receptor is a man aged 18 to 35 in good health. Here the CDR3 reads CAGSYLGTEAFF. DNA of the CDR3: TGTGCCGGCAGCTATCTGGGGACTGAAGCTTTCTTT.